This T cell receptor (beta chain) was captured in a study of follicular helper T cells after annual influenza vaccination. Study-level findings and limits: ICOS-CD38- cTfh most often held earlier Day 7 ICOS+CD38+ clones.

The method was immunoSEQ multiplex PCR; TCRdb's version includes in-frame clones alone and lacks a portion of them. This sample has 9,800 or so clones, with 83% found just once. The time point denotes: 2014-2015 season, 7 days after vaccination. CDR1 is SGHTA, CDR2 FQGTGA, per germline. The ends were cut back, 3 bases at V and 1 base at J, with 6 bases in the middle. The CDR3 is 14 residues long. With respect to this clone: Its target is not known.

The chain couples TRBV7-3 to TRBJ2-2; no firm D call. The receptor was derived from an adult who received the influenza vaccine. The starting material was CXCR5- memory CD4+ T cells sorted from blood, obtained 7 days after influenza vaccination. CDR3 sequence: CASSFDKNTGELFF. In DNA, the CDR3 is TGTGCCAGCAGCTTCGACAAGAACACCGGGGAGCTGTTTTTT.